The 2 T cell receptor beta chains given below trace back to one sample, sequenced in a study of human T cells and chemical hapten exposure. The sample's time point: healthy volunteer bleed at 2 weeks. Total RNA extraction was carried out from unfractionated whole blood. TCRdb re-analysed the RACE reads in MiXCR, keeping a single row per CDR3 protein. The sample has tens of thousands of distinct CDR3 sequences; 6.5% to 8.5% are singletons. Sequencing input: whole blood. These receptors all come from a human donor in good health. Some clones in this sample may be carry-over from other donors' samples.

A note on this clonotype: A much larger clone lies a single base off, so this may be a read error. The rearrangement uses TRBV7-8 and TRBJ1-1; perhaps TRBD1 as D (6 bases). The CDR3 totals 17 residues. The V end lost 4 bases, the J end lost 4 bases, and 22 bases lay between the germline ends. The V gene's germline CDR1 is SGHVS and CDR2 FQNEAQ. CDR3 DNA sequence: TGTGCCAGCAGCTCTATAGCGTTGGGGGCGGTTAGCACTGAAGCTTTCTTT. Residues: CASSSIALGAVSTEAFF. The full variable domain, completed using reference TRBV7-8 and TRBJ1-1, is GAGVSQSPRYKVAKRGQDVALRCDPISGHVSLFWYQQALGQGPEFLTYFQNEAQLDKSGLPSDRFFAERPEGSVSTLKIQRTQQEDSAVYLCASSSIALGAVSTEAFFGQGTRLTVV.

The table lists this clonotype with a few counts. For the CDR3, the DNA is TGTGCCAGCAGCCCCTCCCCGTACTACAATGAGCAGTTCTTC. It yields the protein CASSPSPYYNEQFF. The chain combines TRBV7-2 with TRBJ2-1; D uncertain. The CDR3 contains 14 residues. With 5 bases removed from V and 3 bases from J, the gap between germline ends came to 11 bases. Germline V gives CDR1 SGHTA, CDR2 FQGNSA.